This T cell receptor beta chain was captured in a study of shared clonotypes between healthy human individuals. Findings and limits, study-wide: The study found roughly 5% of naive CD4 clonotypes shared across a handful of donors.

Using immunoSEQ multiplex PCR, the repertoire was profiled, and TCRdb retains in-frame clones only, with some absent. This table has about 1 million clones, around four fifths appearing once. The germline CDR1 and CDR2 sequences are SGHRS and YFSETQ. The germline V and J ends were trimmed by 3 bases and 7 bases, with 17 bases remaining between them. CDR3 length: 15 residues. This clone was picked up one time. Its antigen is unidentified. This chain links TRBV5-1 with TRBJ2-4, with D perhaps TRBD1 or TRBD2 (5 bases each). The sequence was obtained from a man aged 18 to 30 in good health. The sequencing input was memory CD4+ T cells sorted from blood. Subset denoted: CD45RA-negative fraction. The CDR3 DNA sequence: TGCGCCAGCAGCTCAGGGACCGAGGCTTTGAACATTCAGTACTTC. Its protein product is CASSSGTEALNIQYF.